A selection of T cell receptor beta chains follows, all from one sample in a study of quantifying T cell responses using KT2 cells. Via MiXCR, TCRdb re-called the UMI-ligation and nested PCR reads, giving one row per CDR3 protein. Of 25,000 to 35,000 distinct CDR3 sequences listed, 10% were seen once; the top ten hold around a tenth. Input material: PBMCs spiked with cells of the T cell clone KT2. These receptor sequences come from a human donor. Both conserved end residues are part of each CDR3. The D gene is left open where the match is weak. Size is omitted from some rows. Given values are once, few, many or a class for expanded clones.

v_gene: TRBV12-3/TRBV12-4
j_gene: TRBJ1-4
d_gene: TRBD1
abundance: NA
CDR3nt: TGTGCCAGCAGTATCACAGGGGCAACTAATGAAAAACTGTTTTTT
CDR3aa: CASSITGATNEKLFF

v_gene: TRBV12-3/TRBV12-4
j_gene: TRBJ2-3
d_gene: TRBD1
abundance: NA
CDR3nt: TGTGCCAGCAGTATGACAGGGGGCCACACAGATACGCAGTATTTT
CDR3aa: CASSMTGGHTDTQYF

v_gene: TRBV4-2
j_gene: TRBJ2-7
d_gene: NA
abundance: NA
CDR3nt: TGTGCCAGCAGCCAAGCGGCGGGGTCCCACTACGAGCAGTACTTC
CDR3aa: CASSQAAGSHYEQYF

v_gene: TRBV5-1
j_gene: TRBJ1-1
d_gene: NA
abundance: NA
CDR3nt: TGCGCCAGCAGCTTGGACCAGGGTGGAAGCACTGAAGCTTTCTTT
CDR3aa: CASSLDQGGSTEAFF

v_gene: TRBV3-1
j_gene: TRBJ2-3
d_gene: NA
abundance: NA
CDR3nt: TGTGCCAGCAGCCCCCCGGGGGCAGATACGCAGTATTTT
CDR3aa: CASSPPGADTQYF

v_gene: TRBV5-8
j_gene: TRBJ1-5
d_gene: TRBD1
abundance: NA
CDR3nt: TGTGCCAGCAGCCCCGGACAGGGGGCCTATCAGCCCCAGCATTTT
CDR3aa: CASSPGQGAYQPQHF

v_gene: TRBV20-1
j_gene: TRBJ1-3
d_gene: TRBD1
abundance: few
CDR3nt: TGCAGTGCTAGTGGGGACAGAGGAAACACCATATATTTT
CDR3aa: CSASGDRGNTIYF

v_gene: TRBV11-2
j_gene: TRBJ2-2
d_gene: TRBD2
abundance: NA
CDR3nt: TGTGTCAGCAGCCACCGACGGACTAGCGAAGCCGGGGAGCTGTTTTTT
CDR3aa: CVSSHRRTSEAGELFF

v_gene: TRBV7-2
j_gene: TRBJ1-5
d_gene: NA
abundance: few
CDR3nt: TGTGCCAGCAGCTTTGCGGTTGGTCAGCCCCAGCATTTT
CDR3aa: CASSFAVGQPQHF

v_gene: TRBV12-3/TRBV12-4
j_gene: TRBJ2-3
d_gene: TRBD2
abundance: many
CDR3nt: TGTGCCAGCAGTCCAATACTAGCGGGGAGCACAGATACGCAGTATTTT
CDR3aa: CASSPILAGSTDTQYF

v_gene: TRBV28
j_gene: TRBJ2-7
d_gene: NA
abundance: NA
CDR3nt: TGTGCCAGCACCCGTCAGGACTACGAGCAGTACTTC
CDR3aa: CASTRQDYEQYF

v_gene: TRBV4-3
j_gene: TRBJ2-7
d_gene: NA
abundance: large
CDR3nt: TGCGCCAGCAGCCAAGAACCCGAATACGAGCAGTACTTC
CDR3aa: CASSQEPEYEQYF

v_gene: TRBV20-1
j_gene: TRBJ1-1
d_gene: TRBD1
abundance: many
CDR3nt: TGCAGTGCTAGAAAGACACAGGGGGGCACTGAAGCTTTCTTT
CDR3aa: CSARKTQGGTEAFF

v_gene: TRBV7-3
j_gene: TRBJ1-1
d_gene: NA
abundance: many
CDR3nt: TGTGCCAGCAGCTTAGGGAGCTCCACTGAAGCTTTCTTT
CDR3aa: CASSLGSSTEAFF

v_gene: TRBV10-2
j_gene: TRBJ1-2
d_gene: NA
abundance: many
CDR3nt: TGCGCCAGCAGTGAGGCTGGCTACTATGGCTACACCTTC
CDR3aa: CASSEAGYYGYTF

v_gene: TRBV5-1
j_gene: TRBJ2-3
d_gene: TRBD1
abundance: NA
CDR3nt: TGCGCCAGCAGCACCGACAGGGCCATAGGCACAGATACGCAGTATTTT
CDR3aa: CASSTDRAIGTDTQYF

v_gene: TRBV7-9
j_gene: TRBJ2-2
d_gene: TRBD2
abundance: few
CDR3nt: TGTGCCAGCAGCCGGACTAGCGCAAACACCGGGGAGCTGTTTTTT
CDR3aa: CASSRTSANTGELFF

v_gene: TRBV28
j_gene: TRBJ2-1
d_gene: NA
abundance: many
CDR3nt: TGTGCCAGCAGACCCACCCGGGACAACTACAATGAGCAGTTCTTC
CDR3aa: CASRPTRDNYNEQFF

v_gene: TRBV20-1
j_gene: TRBJ2-5
d_gene: TRBD1
abundance: many
CDR3nt: TGCAGTGCCCTACAGGGGGAAGAGACCCAGTACTTC
CDR3aa: CSALQGEETQYF

v_gene: TRBV15
j_gene: TRBJ1-4
d_gene: NA
abundance: many
CDR3nt: TGTGCCACCAGCAGGGGCCTTGCTAATGAAAAACTGTTTTTT
CDR3aa: CATSRGLANEKLFF

v_gene: TRBV9
j_gene: TRBJ1-1
d_gene: TRBD1
abundance: NA
CDR3nt: TGTGCCAGCAGCGTAGGGGTGGACAGGGGGCTTAATGAAGCTTTCTTT
CDR3aa: CASSVGVDRGLNEAFF

v_gene: TRBV7-2
j_gene: TRBJ2-5
d_gene: NA
abundance: many
CDR3nt: TGTGCCAGCAGCTCCCGGGTTCAAGAGACCCAGTACTTC
CDR3aa: CASSSRVQETQYF